The next 14 T cell receptor beta chains were all read from a single sample in a study of cytomegalovirus exposure and HLA in healthy donors. The PCR made use of 60 Vbeta and 13 Jbeta primers. This table comes from immunoSEQ multiplex PCR, and its TCRdb copy is limited to in-frame clones, with some not included. The sample has 90,000 to 130,000 clones, 65% to 75% seen once. Material: PBMCs. The receptors come from a young man in good health and CMV-seropositive.

There are a few counts of this clone. The chain couples TRBV6-6 to TRBJ1-1; D not certain. V lost 6 bases, J lost 1 base, and 9 bases lay in between. CDR3 size: 13 residues. The germline V gene encodes CDR1 MNHNY and CDR2 SVGAGI (reference sequence). CDR3 DNA sequence: TGTGCCAGCAGCCCCTTGTGGAACACTGAAGCTTTCTTT. Amino acid sequence: CASSPLWNTEAFF.

Regarding this clone: One end of the junction is discordant with germline, which a read error may explain. The J gene is TRBJ1-2, the V gene TRBV4-1, with 11 bases fitting TRBD1. This CDR3 spans 16 amino acids. Per germline, CDR1 MGHRA and CDR2 YSYEKL. CDR3 loop: CASSPGGGQGGYGYPF. The CDR3, as DNA: TGCGCCAGCAGCCCGGGGGGGGGACAGGGGGGCTATGGCTACCCCTTC.

The rearrangement links TRBV27 to TRBJ2-6; tentatively, D is TRBD1 (5 bases). Between the trimmed V and J ends, which lost 1 base and 2 bases, there was a span of 12 bases. From germline, CDR1 is MNHEY and CDR2 SMNVEV (reference sequence). The length of the CDR3 is 17 residues. The CDR3 is CASSLFRPGPGANVLTF. The CDR3, as DNA: TGTGCCAGCAGTTTATTTAGGCCAGGGCCTGGGGCCAACGTCCTGACTTTC.

The genes are TRBV11-1 and TRBJ1-2; no reliable D call. The ends were cut back, 5 bases at V and 6 bases at J, with 10 bases in the middle. CDR1 is SGHAT and CDR2 is FQDESV in the germline V gene (reference sequence). The CDR3 totals 12 residues. The CDR3 loop is CASSQNRDGYTF. The CDR3 DNA reads as TGTGCCAGCAGCCAGAACAGAGATGGCTACACCTTC.

V gene TRBV2 combines with J gene TRBJ1-6, with D possibly matching TRBD1 (6 bases). Trimming left V 8 bases short and J 7 bases short, with 15 bases between. CDR1 is SNHLY, CDR2 FYNNEI, per germline. The CDR3 loop spans 14 amino acids. In nucleotides, the CDR3 is TGTGCCAGCGTTCAGGGGAATCGGAATTCACCCCTCCACTTT. This encodes CASVQGNRNSPLHF.

The chain links TRBV5-1 to TRBJ2-2; the match to TRBD1 covers 7 bases. Germline lookup yields CDR1 SGHRS and CDR2 YFSETQ. The V and J ends lost 0 bases and 4 bases, in that order; junction bases with no gene match: 9. The CDR3 runs 17 residues. CDR3 residues: CASSLAGRGRGTGELFF. The CDR3 nucleotides are TGCGCCAGCAGCTTGGCTGGAAGGGGGCGCGGCACCGGGGAGCTGTTTTTT.

The V call is TRBV2, the J call TRBJ2-5, with D tentatively TRBD2 (5 bases). Germline V CDR1 and CDR2: SNHLY, FYNNEI. Trimming cost V 4 bases and J 5 bases, with 11 bases left between them. There are 13 residues in the CDR3. The CDR3 DNA sequence: TGTGCCAGCAGTGCAGTGGTAGCGGAGACCCAGTACTTC. Protein: CASSAVVAETQYF.

The chain employs TRBV19 and TRBJ2-2, with 7 bases matching TRBD1. J lost 5 bases, V lost 6 bases, and 6 bases had no gene match. Germline CDR1 reads LNHDA; CDR2 reads SQIVND (reference sequence). The CDR3 spans 14 residues. CDR3 DNA: TGTGCCAGTAGGAAAACAGGGGATACCGGGGAGCTGTTTTTT. Translation: CASRKTGDTGELFF.

The V gene is TRBV28, the J gene TRBJ1-2; 7 bases fit TRBD1. The CDR3 is 15 amino acids. V lost 5 bases and J lost 5; bases outside the gene matches: 11. Germline V gene sequence: CDR1 MDHEN, CDR2 SYDVKM. The chain's CDR3 is CASSIVNRGYYGYTF. CDR3 in DNA: TGTGCCAGCAGTATCGTAAACAGGGGTTATTATGGCTACACCTTC.

The V gene is TRBV5-1, the J gene TRBJ2-5; 13 nucleotides match TRBD2. In germline, CDR1 is SGHRS, CDR2 YFSETQ. The CDR3 loop spans 16 amino acids. The V and J ends lost 1 base and 5 bases, in that order; junction bases with no gene match: 5. This CDR3 is CASSLPETSGGETQYF. The CDR3 region has the DNA TGCGCCAGCAGCTTGCCTGAGACTAGCGGGGGGGAGACCCAGTACTTC.

This clone was counted between two and nine times. The V call is TRBV7-9, the J call TRBJ1-1; D perhaps matches TRBD1 (5 bases). Germline values: CDR1 SEHNR, CDR2 FQNEAQ (reference sequence). The CDR3 is 13 residues long. Between the trimmed V and J ends, which lost 4 bases and 5 bases, there was a span of 11 bases. CDR3 DNA: TGTGCCAGCAGCTATTTCCAGGGAACTGAAGCTTTCTTT. Amino acid sequence: CASSYFQGTEAFF.

The chain links TRBV5-1 to TRBJ2-3; perhaps TRBD1 as D (5 bases). This CDR3 has 13 residues. CDR1 is SGHRS and CDR2 is YFSETQ in the germline V gene. The V end lost 7 bases, the J end lost 3 bases, and 12 bases lay between the germline ends. The CDR3 here is CASGQGSTDTQYF. CDR3 coding DNA: TGCGCCAGCGGTCAGGGAAGTACAGATACGCAGTATTTT.

The chain joins TRBV11-2 to TRBJ2-5; 10 nucleotides match TRBD1. Trimming removed 0 bases from V and 12 bases from J; junction bases left unmatched: 13. Germline V gene sequence: CDR1 SGHAT, CDR2 FQNNGV. The CDR3 has 16 residues. The CDR3 loop is CASSLDQTGTGAEKYF. The DNA of the CDR3 is TGTGCCAGCAGCTTAGATCAAACGGGGACAGGGGCTGAAAAGTACTTC.

The chain recombines TRBV28 with TRBJ1-1; TRBD1 aligns across 8 bases. CDR3 length equals 14 residues. Germline V gene lookup returns CDR1 MDHEN and CDR2 SYDVKM. Trimming took 4 bases from V and 5 from J; bases not matched to a gene: 6. The CDR3 here is CASSSAGGRTEAFF. CDR3 nucleotide sequence: TGTGCCAGCAGTTCTGCAGGGGGCCGGACTGAAGCTTTCTTT.